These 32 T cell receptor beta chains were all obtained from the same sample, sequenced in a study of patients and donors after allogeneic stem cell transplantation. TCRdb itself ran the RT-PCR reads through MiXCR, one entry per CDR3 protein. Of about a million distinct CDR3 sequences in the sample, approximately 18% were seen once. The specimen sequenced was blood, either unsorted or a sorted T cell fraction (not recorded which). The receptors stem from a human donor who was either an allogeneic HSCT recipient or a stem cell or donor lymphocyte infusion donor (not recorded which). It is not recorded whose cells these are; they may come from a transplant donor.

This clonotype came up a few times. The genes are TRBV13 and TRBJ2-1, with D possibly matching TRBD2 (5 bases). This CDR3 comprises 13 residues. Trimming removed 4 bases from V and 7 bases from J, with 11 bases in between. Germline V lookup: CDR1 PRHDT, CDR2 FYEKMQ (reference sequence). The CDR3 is CASSSEEGNEQFF. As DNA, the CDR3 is TGTGCCAGCAGCTCGGAAGAGGGTAATGAGCAGTTCTTC.

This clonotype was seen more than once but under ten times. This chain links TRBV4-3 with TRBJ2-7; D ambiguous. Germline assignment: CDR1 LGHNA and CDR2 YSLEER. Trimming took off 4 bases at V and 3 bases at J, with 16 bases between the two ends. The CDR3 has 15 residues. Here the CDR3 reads CASSLHSNGYYEQYF. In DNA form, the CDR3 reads TGCGCCAGCAGCCTCCATAGCAACGGGTACTACGAGCAGTACTTC.

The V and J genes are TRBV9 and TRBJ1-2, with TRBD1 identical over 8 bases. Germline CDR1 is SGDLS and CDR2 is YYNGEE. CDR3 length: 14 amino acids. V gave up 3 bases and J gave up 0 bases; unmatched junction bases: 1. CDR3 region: CASSAGQANYGYTF. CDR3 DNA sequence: TGTGCCAGCAGCGCGGGACAGGCTAACTATGGCTACACCTTC.

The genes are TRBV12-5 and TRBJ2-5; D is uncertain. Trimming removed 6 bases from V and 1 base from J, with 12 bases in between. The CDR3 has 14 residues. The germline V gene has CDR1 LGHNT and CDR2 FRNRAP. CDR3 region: CASGSATRQETQYF. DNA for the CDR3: TGTGCTAGTGGGTCTGCCACCCGCCAAGAGACCCAGTACTTC. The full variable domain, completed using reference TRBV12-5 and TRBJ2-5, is DARVTQTPRHKVTEMGQEVTMRCQPILGHNTVFWYRQTMMQGLELLAYFRNRAPLDDSGMPKDRFSAEMPDATLATLKIQPSEPRDSAVYFCASGSATRQETQYFGPGTRLLVL.

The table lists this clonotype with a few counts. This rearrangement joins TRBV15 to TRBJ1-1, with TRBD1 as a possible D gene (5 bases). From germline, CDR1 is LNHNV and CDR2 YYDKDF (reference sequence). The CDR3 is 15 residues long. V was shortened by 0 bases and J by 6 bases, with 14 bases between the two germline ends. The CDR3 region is CATSRDAGLSPEAFF. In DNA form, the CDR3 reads TGTGCCACCAGCAGAGACGCGGGACTTTCCCCTGAAGCTTTCTTT.

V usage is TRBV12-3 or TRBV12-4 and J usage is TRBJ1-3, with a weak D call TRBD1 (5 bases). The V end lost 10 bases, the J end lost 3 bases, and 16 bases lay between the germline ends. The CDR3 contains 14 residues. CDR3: CAKPWWGCGNTIYF. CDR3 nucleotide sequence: TGTGCCAAGCCATGGTGGGGGTGTGGAAACACCATATATTTT.

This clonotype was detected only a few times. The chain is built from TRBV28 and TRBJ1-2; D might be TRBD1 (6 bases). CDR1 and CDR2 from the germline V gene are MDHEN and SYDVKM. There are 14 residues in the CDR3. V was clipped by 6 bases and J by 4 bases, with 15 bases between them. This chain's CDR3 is CASSRGAVSYGYTF. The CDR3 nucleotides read TGTGCCAGCAGCAGGGGAGCAGTAAGCTATGGCTACACCTTC.

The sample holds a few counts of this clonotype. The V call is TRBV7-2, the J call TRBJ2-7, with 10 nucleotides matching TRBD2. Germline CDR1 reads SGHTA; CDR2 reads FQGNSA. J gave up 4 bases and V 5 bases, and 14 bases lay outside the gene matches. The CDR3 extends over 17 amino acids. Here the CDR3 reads CASSLFSGGSKIYEQYF. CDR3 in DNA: TGTGCCAGCAGCCTATTTAGCGGGGGGTCAAAAATTTACGAGCAGTACTTC. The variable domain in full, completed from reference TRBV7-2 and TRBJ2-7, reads GAGVSQSPSNKVTEKGKDVELRCDPISGHTALYWYRQSLGQGLEFLIYFQGNSAPDKSGLPSDRFSAERTGGSVSTLTIQRTQQEDSAVYLCASSLFSGGSKIYEQYFGPGTRLTVT.

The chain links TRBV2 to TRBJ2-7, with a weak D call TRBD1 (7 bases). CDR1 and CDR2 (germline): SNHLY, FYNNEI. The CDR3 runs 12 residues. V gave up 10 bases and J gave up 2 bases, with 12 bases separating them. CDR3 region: CAITGEAYEQYF. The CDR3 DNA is TGTGCCATTACAGGGGAGGCCTACGAGCAGTACTTC. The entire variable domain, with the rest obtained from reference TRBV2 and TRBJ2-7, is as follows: EPEVTQTPSHQVTQMGQEVILRCVPISNHLYFYWYRQILGQKVEFLVSFYNNEISEKSEIFDDQFSVERPDGSNFTLKIRSTKLEDSAMYFCAITGEAYEQYFGPGTRLTVT.

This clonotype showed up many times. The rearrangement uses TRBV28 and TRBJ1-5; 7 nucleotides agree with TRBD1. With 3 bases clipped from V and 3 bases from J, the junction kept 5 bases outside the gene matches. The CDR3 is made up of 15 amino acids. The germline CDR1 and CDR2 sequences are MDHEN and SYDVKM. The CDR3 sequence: CASSFSGQPNQPQHF. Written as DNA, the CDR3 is TGTGCCAGCAGTTTCTCGGGACAGCCCAATCAGCCCCAGCATTTT.

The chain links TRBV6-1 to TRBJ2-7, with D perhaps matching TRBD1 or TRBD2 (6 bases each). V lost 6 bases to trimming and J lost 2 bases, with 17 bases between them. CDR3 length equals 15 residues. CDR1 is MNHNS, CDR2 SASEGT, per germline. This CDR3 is CASSPFPGGPYEQYF. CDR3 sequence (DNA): TGTGCCAGCAGCCCCTTCCCCGGGGGCCCCTACGAGCAGTACTTC.

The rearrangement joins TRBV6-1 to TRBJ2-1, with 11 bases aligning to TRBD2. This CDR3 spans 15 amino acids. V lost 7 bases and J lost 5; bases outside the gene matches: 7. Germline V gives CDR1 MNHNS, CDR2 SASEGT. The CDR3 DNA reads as TGTGCCAGCATCCTAGGGACTAGCGGAAACAATGAGCAGTTCTTC. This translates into CASILGTSGNNEQFF.

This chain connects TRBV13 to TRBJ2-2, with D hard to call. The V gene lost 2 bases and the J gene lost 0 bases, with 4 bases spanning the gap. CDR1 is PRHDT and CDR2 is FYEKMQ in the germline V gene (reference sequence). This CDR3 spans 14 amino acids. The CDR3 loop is CASSLSSNTGELFF. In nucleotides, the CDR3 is TGTGCCAGCAGCTTATCTTCGAACACCGGGGAGCTGTTTTTT.

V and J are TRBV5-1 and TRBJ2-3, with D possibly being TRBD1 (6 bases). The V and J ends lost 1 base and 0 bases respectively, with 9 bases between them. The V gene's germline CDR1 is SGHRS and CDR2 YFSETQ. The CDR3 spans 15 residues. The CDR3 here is CASSLTGPSTDTQYF. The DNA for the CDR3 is TGCGCCAGCAGCTTGACAGGGCCAAGCACAGATACGCAGTATTTT.

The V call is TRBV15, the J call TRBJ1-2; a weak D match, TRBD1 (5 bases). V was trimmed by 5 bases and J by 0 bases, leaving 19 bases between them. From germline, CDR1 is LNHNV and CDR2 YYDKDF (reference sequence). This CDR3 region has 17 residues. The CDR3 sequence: CATSGKGRERTNYGYTF. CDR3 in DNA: TGTGCCACCAGCGGAAAAGGCAGGGAGCGAACTAACTATGGCTACACCTTC.

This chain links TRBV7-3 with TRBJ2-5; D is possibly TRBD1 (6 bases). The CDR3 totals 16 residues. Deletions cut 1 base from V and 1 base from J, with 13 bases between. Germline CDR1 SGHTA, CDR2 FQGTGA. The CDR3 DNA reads TGTGCCAGCAGCTTAAACACAGGGCTTAGCCAAGAGACCCAGTACTTC. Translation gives CASSLNTGLSQETQYF.

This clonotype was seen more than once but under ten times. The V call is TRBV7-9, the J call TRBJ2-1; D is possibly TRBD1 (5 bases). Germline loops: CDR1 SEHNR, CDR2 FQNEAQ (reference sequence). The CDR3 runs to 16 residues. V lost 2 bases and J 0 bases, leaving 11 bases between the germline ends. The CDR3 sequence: CASSLRGTHSYNEQFF. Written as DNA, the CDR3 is TGTGCCAGCAGCTTAAGGGGAACACACTCCTACAATGAGCAGTTCTTC.

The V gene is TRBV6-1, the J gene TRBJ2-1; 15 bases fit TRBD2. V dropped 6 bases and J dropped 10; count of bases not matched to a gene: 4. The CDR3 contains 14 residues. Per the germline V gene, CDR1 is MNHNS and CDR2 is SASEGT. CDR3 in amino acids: CASRGLAGGGEQFF. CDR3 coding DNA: TGTGCCAGCAGGGGACTAGCGGGAGGAGGGGAGCAGTTCTTC.

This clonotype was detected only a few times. In nucleotides, the CDR3 is TGTGCCAGCAGTCATGGAGCGAGCTCCTATAATTCACCCCTCCACTTT. Its translation is CASSHGASSYNSPLHF. J is TRBJ1-6 and V is TRBV7-8; unclear D gene. Germline V gives CDR1 SGHVS, CDR2 FQNEAQ. V was pared by 6 bases and J by 0 bases, with 12 bases between. This CDR3 contains 16 residues.

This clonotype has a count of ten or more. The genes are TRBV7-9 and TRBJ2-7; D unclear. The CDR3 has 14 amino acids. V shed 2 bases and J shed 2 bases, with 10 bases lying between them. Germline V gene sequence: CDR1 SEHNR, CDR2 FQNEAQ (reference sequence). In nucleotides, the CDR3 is TGTGCCAGCAGCTTAACGGGCCCTACCTACGAGCAGTACTTC. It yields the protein CASSLTGPTYEQYF.

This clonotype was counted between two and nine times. The CDR3 coding sequence is TGTGCCAGCAATCTTAAACAGCTGGGCAATGAGCAGTTCTTC. As protein: CASNLKQLGNEQFF. The chain is built from TRBV12-3 or TRBV12-4 and TRBJ2-1; no firm D call. CDR3 length: 14 amino acids. V was clipped by 7 bases and J by 6 bases, with 16 bases between them.

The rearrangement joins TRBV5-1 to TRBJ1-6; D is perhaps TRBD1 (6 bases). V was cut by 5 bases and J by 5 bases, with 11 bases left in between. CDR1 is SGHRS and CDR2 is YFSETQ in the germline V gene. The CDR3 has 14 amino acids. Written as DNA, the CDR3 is TGCGCCAGCAGTCCAGGGGACGATAATTCACCCCTCCACTTT. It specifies CASSPGDDNSPLHF. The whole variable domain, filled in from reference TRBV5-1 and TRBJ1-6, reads KAGVTQTPRYLIKTRGQQVTLSCSPISGHRSVSWYQQTPGQGLQFLFEYFSETQRNKGNFPGRFSGRQFSNSRSEMNVSTLELGDSALYLCASSPGDDNSPLHFGNGTRLTVT.

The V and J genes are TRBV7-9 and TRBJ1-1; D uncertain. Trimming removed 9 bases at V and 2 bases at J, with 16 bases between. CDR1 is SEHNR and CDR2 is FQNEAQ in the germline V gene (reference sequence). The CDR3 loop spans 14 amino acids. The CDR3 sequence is CASPLGPDNTEAFF. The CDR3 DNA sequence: TGTGCCAGTCCCCTTGGGCCAGACAACACTGAAGCTTTCTTT. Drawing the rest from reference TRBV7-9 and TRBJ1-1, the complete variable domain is DTGVSQNPRHKITKRGQNVTFRCDPISEHNRLYWYRQTLGQGPEFLTYFQNEAQLEKSRLLSDRFSAERPKGSFSTLEIQRTEQGDSAMYLCASPLGPDNTEAFFGQGTRLTVV.

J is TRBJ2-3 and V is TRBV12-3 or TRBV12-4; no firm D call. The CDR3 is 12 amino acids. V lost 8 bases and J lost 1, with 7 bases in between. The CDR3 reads CASGPGTDTQYF. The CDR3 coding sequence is TGTGCCAGCGGGCCGGGCACAGATACGCAGTATTTT.

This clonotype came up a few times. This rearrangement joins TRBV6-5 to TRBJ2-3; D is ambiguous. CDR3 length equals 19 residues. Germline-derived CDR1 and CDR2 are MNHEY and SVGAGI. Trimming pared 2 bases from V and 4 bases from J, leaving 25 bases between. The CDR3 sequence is CASSYPGFFRILLPDTQYF. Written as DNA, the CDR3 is TGTGCCAGCAGTTACCCCGGTTTTTTTCGGATCTTACTTCCAGATACGCAGTATTTT.

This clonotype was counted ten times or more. In DNA, the CDR3 is TGTGCCAGCAGCTTAGAAGTTCACGAGCAGTACTTC. Translated, it gives CASSLEVHEQYF. This chain uses TRBV7-2 with TRBJ2-7; D gene ambiguous. The CDR3 contains 12 residues. CDR1 and CDR2 from the germline V gene are SGHTA and FQGNSA. The ends were cut back, 1 base at V and 5 bases at J, with 6 bases in the middle. The full variable domain, rest sourced from reference TRBV7-2 and TRBJ2-7, is GAGVSQSPSNKVTEKGKDVELRCDPISGHTALYWYRQSLGQGLEFLIYFQGNSAPDKSGLPSDRFSAERTGGSVSTLTIQRTQQEDSAVYLCASSLEVHEQYFGPGTRLTVT.

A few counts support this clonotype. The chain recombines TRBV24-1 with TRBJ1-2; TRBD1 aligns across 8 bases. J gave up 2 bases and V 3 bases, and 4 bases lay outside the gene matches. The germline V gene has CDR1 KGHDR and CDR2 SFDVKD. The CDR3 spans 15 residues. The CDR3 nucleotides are TGTGCCACCAGTGATAGGACAGGGACCAACTATGGCTACACCTTC. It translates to CATSDRTGTNYGYTF.

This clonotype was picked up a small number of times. CDR3 sequence reads: CASSFSQGAVWDTQYF. CDR3 nucleotides: TGTGCCAGCAGCTTCTCACAGGGGGCGGTTTGGGATACGCAGTATTTT. V is TRBV7-2 and J is TRBJ2-3, with TRBD1 identical over 9 bases. The CDR3 spans 16 residues. V dropped 3 bases and J dropped 6; count of bases not matched to a gene: 10. From germline, CDR1 is SGHTA and CDR2 FQGNSA.

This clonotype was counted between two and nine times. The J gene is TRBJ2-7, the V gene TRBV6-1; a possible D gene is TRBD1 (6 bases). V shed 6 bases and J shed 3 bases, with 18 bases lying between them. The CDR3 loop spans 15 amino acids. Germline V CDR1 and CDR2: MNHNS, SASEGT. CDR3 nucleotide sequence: TGTGCCAGCAGCCTTGACAGGAAAGGACTCTACGAGCAGTACTTC. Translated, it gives CASSLDRKGLYEQYF.

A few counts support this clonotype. CDR3 region: CASSFGSGVYNEQFF. The CDR3 coding sequence is TGTGCCAGCAGTTTTGGTAGCGGGGTTTACAATGAGCAGTTCTTC. This rearrangement joins TRBV12-3 or TRBV12-4 to TRBJ2-1, with 8 bases that match TRBD2. The CDR3 covers 15 residues. V was pared by 3 bases and J by 4 bases, with 5 bases of the junction left unmatched.

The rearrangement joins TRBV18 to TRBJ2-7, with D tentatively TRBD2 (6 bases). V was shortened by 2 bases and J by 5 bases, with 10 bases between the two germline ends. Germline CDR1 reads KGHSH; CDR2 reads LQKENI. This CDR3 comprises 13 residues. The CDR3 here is CASSPVQRDEQYF. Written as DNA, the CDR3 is TGTGCCAGCTCACCAGTCCAGCGGGACGAGCAGTACTTC.

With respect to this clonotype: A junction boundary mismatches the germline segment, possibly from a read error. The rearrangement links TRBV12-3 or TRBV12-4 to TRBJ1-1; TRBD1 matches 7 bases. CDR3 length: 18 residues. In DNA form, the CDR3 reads TGTGCCAGCAGCTTAGCGGTTGGGACAGCGAAGTTGAACACTGAAGCTTTCTTT. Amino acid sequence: CASSLAVGTAKLNTEAFF.